These 13 T cell receptor beta chains originate from one sample sequenced in a study of identical twins. TCRdb reprocessed the 5' RACE reads with MiXCR, giving one entry per CDR3 protein. In the table there are a few hundred thousand distinct CDR3 sequences, 6.5% of which are singletons. These data were also reused for a study on T cells expressing NK-cell markers.

What was sequenced was CD8+ T cells sorted from blood. The receptors were sampled from a woman aged 18-30 years in good health.

This clonotype was seen only a few times. For the CDR3, the DNA is TGTGCCAGCAGTTCGACAGGGGGTTATGAGCAGTTCTTC. Translation: CASSSTGGYEQFF. The chain links TRBV6-5 to TRBJ2-1; 9 nucleotides line up with TRBD1. Trimming removed 4 bases from V and 8 bases from J; junction bases left unmatched: 3. From germline, CDR1 is MNHEY and CDR2 SVGAGI. CDR3 size: 13 residues.

This clonotype was counted ten times or more. The chain has TRBV29-1 and TRBJ2-3; the D gene is possibly TRBD1 (5 bases). Trimming took off 4 bases at V and 0 bases at J, with 11 bases between the two ends. Germline CDR1 and CDR2: SQVTM and ANQGSEA. The length of the CDR3 is 14 residues. CDR3 amino acids: CSVVDSASTDTQYF. For the CDR3, the DNA is TGCAGCGTTGTCGACAGTGCTAGCACAGATACGCAGTATTTT.

The genes are TRBV5-1 and TRBJ1-2; a weak D match, TRBD1 (6 bases). CDR1 and CDR2 (germline): SGHRS, YFSETQ. The CDR3 is made up of 13 amino acids. V was shortened by 2 bases and J by 8 bases, with 13 bases between the two germline ends. As DNA, the CDR3 is TGCGCCAGCAGCTTTTGGGGGCAAGAAGGCTACACCTTC. It is translated as CASSFWGQEGYTF.

This clonotype has just a few counts. The chain recombines TRBV19 with TRBJ1-1, with D perhaps TRBD1 (5 bases). There are 14 residues in the CDR3. Trimming removed 7 bases at V and 2 bases at J, with 14 bases between. Germline assignment: CDR1 LNHDA and CDR2 SQIVND (reference sequence). CDR3 amino acids: CASKGRGSNTEAFF. CDR3 DNA: TGTGCCAGTAAGGGGCGCGGCTCCAACACTGAAGCTTTCTTT.

The sample holds many counts of this clonotype. This chain joins TRBV5-1 and TRBJ2-2; no definite D call. Germline V lookup: CDR1 SGHRS, CDR2 YFSETQ. The CDR3 is 13 residues long. Trimming stripped 4 bases from V and 5 bases from J, with 9 bases between. CDR3 sequence reads: CASSPESTGELFF. The CDR3 DNA reads TGCGCCAGCAGCCCGGAGAGTACCGGGGAGCTGTTTTTT.

This chain uses TRBV27 with TRBJ1-1; 8 bases map to TRBD1. CDR1 and CDR2 from the germline V gene are MNHEY and SMNVEV (reference sequence). The CDR3 runs to 14 residues. V lost 5 bases to trimming and J lost 4 bases; unmatched junction nucleotides: 6. This chain's CDR3 is CASSLDRVGTEAFF. CDR3 nucleotides: TGTGCCAGCAGTCTGGACAGGGTGGGCACTGAAGCTTTCTTT.

The DNA for the CDR3 is TGTGCCAGCAGCTTAGGCGGGACAGCATATCAGCCCCAGCATTTT. Amino acids: CASSLGGTAYQPQHF. This chain uses TRBV7-9 with TRBJ1-5; 7 bases are a match to TRBD1. Germline values: CDR1 SEHNR, CDR2 FQNEAQ (reference sequence). The CDR3 consists of 15 residues. The J segment lost 5 bases and the V segment lost 1 base, leaving 5 bases of the junction unmatched. Full variable domain (missing parts from reference TRBV7-9 and TRBJ1-5): DTGVSQNPRHKITKRGQNVTFRCDPISEHNRLYWYRQTLGQGPEFLTYFQNEAQLEKSRLLSDRFSAERPKGSFSTLEIQRTEQGDSAMYLCASSLGGTAYQPQHFGDGTRLSIL.

The chain couples TRBV27 to TRBJ1-2; 10 nucleotides align to TRBD1. The V segment lost 6 bases and the J segment 4 bases; nucleotides outside the gene matches: 5. This CDR3 is 14 amino acids long. CDR1 and CDR2 (germline): MNHEY, SMNVEV (reference sequence). The CDR3 region has the DNA TGTGCCAGCAGGGAGGGACAGGGGATCTATGGCTACACCTTC. This encodes CASREGQGIYGYTF.

In this sample, this clonotype turned up many times. The rearrangement uses TRBV12-5 and TRBJ2-2, with 8 nucleotides matching TRBD1. Germline assignment: CDR1 LGHNT and CDR2 FRNRAP. The V gene end was trimmed by 6 bases and the J gene end by 2 bases; junction bases not matched to a gene: 5. The CDR3 sequence is 15 residues long. CDR3 residues: CASGRGQENTGELFF. In nucleotides, the CDR3 is TGTGCTAGTGGCCGGGGACAGGAAAACACCGGGGAGCTGTTTTTT.

At least ten counts were recorded for this clonotype. The chain uses TRBV7-9 and TRBJ1-3; D unresolved. V lost 1 base and J 2 bases, leaving 12 bases between the germline ends. In germline, CDR1 is SEHNR, CDR2 FQNEAQ (reference sequence). The length of the CDR3 is 16 residues. CDR3: CASSLEYMRAGNTIYF. The CDR3 DNA reads as TGTGCCAGCAGCTTAGAGTATATGAGGGCTGGAAACACCATATATTTT.

The sample holds many counts of this clonotype. The chain joins TRBV5-1 to TRBJ2-5, with 7 nucleotides matching TRBD1. J lost 2 bases, V lost 4 bases, and 8 bases had no gene match. From germline, CDR1 is SGHRS and CDR2 YFSETQ. The CDR3 is 15 amino acids. The CDR3 loop reads CASSTTGAVQETQYF. In DNA, the CDR3 is TGCGCCAGCAGCACCACAGGGGCGGTACAAGAGACCCAGTACTTC.

The CDR3 protein is CASSFLEVTGVYEQFF. The CDR3, as DNA: TGTGCCAGCAGCTTCCTCGAGGTGACAGGGGTCTATGAGCAGTTCTTC. J is TRBJ2-1 and V is TRBV7-2, with TRBD1 matching 8 bases. Germline V gene lookup returns CDR1 SGHTA and CDR2 FQGNSA. The junction had 12 bases not matched to a gene; V was cut back by 3 bases and J by 8 bases. The CDR3 contains 16 residues. The full variable domain, rest sourced from reference TRBV7-2 and TRBJ2-1, is GAGVSQSPSNKVTEKGKDVELRCDPISGHTALYWYRQSLGQGLEFLIYFQGNSAPDKSGLPSDRFSAERTGGSVSTLTIQRTQQEDSAVYLCASSFLEVTGVYEQFFGPGTRLTVL.

This clonotype was seen only a few times. This chain joins TRBV2 and TRBJ2-5; 9 bases fit TRBD2. This CDR3 is built from 15 residues. V shed 4 bases and J 4 bases; nucleotides not matched to a gene: 7. CDR1 is SNHLY, CDR2 FYNNEI, per germline. CDR3 DNA sequence: TGTGCCAGCAGTGGAACTAGCGGGCCACCAGAGACCCAGTACTTC. Translating gives CASSGTSGPPETQYF.